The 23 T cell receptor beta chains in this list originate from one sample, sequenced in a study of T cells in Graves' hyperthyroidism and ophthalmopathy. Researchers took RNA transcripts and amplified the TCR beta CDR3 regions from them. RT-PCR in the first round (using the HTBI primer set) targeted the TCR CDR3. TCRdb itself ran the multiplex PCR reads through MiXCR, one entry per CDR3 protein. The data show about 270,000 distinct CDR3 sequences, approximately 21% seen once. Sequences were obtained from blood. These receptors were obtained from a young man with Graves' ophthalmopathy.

The CDR3 is CASSPGQGGTQYF. CDR3 bases: TGCGCCAGCAGCCCGGGACAGGGCGGTACGCAGTATTTT. V gene TRBV5-1 combines with J gene TRBJ2-3, with 9 bases that match TRBD1. The V segment lost 4 bases and the J segment 8 bases; nucleotides outside the gene matches: 5. This CDR3 comprises 13 residues. Germline V gives CDR1 SGHRS, CDR2 YFSETQ. The variable domain in full, with the rest retrieved from reference TRBV5-1 and TRBJ2-3, is KAGVTQTPRYLIKTRGQQVTLSCSPISGHRSVSWYQQTPGQGLQFLFEYFSETQRNKGNFPGRFSGRQFSNSRSEMNVSTLELGDSALYLCASSPGQGGTQYFGPGTRLTVL.

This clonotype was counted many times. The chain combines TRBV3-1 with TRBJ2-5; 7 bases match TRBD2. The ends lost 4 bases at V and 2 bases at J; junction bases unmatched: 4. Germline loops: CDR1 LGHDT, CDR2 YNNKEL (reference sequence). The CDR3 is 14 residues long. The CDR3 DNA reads TGTGCCAGCAGCCCCAGACTAGCTCAAGAGACCCAGTACTTC. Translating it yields CASSPRLAQETQYF.

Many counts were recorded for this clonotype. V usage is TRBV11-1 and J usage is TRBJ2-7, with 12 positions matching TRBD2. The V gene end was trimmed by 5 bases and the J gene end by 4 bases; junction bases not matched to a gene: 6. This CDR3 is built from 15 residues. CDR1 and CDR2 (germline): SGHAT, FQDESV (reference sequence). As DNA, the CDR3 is TGTGCCAGCAGCCCAAGGACTAGCGGGATATACGAGCAGTACTTC. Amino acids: CASSPRTSGIYEQYF.

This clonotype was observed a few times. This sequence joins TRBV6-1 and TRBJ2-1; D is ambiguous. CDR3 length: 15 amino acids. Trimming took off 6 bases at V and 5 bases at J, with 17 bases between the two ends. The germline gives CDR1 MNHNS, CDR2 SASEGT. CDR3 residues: CASSQAYTSHNEQFF. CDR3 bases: TGTGCCAGCAGCCAAGCATACACGTCACACAATGAGCAGTTCTTC.

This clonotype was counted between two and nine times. Here the CDR3 DNA reads TGTGCCAGCAGCCGACGGTCGGGGTATGGTGAAGCTTTCTTT. It specifies CASSRRSGYGEAFF. This chain uses TRBV12-3 or TRBV12-4 with TRBJ1-1; D is unresolved. Trimming pared 6 bases from V and 7 bases from J, leaving 18 bases between. The CDR3 consists of 14 residues.

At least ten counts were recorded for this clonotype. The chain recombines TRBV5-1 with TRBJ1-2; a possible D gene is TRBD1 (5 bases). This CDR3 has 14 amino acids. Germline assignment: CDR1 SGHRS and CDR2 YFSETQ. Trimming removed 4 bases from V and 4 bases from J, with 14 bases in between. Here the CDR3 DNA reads TGCGCCAGCAGCCGGGACGGTTCGCTCTATGGCTACACCTTC. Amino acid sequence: CASSRDGSLYGYTF.

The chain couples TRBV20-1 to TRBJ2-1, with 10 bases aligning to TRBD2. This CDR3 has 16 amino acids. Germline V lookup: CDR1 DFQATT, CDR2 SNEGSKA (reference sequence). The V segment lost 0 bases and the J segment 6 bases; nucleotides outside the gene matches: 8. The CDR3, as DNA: TGCAGTGCTAGAGATGATGGCCTAGCGGGAGTCAATGAGCAGTTCTTC. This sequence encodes CSARDDGLAGVNEQFF.

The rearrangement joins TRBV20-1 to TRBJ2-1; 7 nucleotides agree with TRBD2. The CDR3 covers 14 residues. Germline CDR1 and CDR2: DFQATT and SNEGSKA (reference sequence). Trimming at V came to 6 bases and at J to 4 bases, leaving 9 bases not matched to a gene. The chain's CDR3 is CSASSGDRYNEQFF. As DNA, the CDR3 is TGCAGTGCATCGAGCGGGGATAGATACAATGAGCAGTTCTTC.

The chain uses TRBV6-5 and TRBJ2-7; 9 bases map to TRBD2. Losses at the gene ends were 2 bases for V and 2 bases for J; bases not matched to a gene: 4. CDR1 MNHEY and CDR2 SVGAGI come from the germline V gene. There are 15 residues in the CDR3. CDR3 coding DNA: TGTGCCAGCAGTTACGGGGCGGGGGGGACCTACGAGCAGTACTTC. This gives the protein CASSYGAGGTYEQYF.

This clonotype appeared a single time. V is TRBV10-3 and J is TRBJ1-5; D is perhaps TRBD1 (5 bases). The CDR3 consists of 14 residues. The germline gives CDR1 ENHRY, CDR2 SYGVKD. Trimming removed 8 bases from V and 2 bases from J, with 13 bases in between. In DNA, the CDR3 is TGTGCCATCCGCGGGCAGGGTGGCAATCAGCCCCAGCATTTT. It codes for CAIRGQGGNQPQHF.

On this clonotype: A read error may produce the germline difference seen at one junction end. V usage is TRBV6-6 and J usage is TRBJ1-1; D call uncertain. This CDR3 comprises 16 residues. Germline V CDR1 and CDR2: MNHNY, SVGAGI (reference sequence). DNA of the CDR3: TGTGCCAGCAGTTACTCCTCGACACTAGGGAACACTGAAGCTCTCTTT. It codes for CASSYSSTLGNTEALF.

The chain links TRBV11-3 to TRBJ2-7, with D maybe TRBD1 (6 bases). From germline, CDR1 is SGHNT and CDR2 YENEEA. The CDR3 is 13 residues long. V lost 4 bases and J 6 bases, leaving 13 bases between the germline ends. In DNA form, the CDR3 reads TGTGCCAGCAGCTGGTACGGGACATCCGAGCAGTACTTC. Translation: CASSWYGTSEQYF.

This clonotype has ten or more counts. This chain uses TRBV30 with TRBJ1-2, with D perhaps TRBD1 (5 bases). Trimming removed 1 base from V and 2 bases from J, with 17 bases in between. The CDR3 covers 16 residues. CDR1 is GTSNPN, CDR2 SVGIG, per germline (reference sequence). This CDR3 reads CAWSDPAGLGNYGYTF. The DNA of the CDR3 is TGTGCCTGGAGTGACCCCGCAGGGCTAGGAAACTATGGCTACACCTTC.

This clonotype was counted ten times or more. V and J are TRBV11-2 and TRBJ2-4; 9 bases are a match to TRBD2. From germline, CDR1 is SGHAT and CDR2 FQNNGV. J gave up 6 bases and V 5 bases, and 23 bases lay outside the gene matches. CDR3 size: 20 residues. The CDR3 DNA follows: TGTGCCAGCAGCCGATCCCCTCATGGCGGGAGGGCCTTTAAGGGAAACATTCAGTACTTC. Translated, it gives CASSRSPHGGRAFKGNIQYF.

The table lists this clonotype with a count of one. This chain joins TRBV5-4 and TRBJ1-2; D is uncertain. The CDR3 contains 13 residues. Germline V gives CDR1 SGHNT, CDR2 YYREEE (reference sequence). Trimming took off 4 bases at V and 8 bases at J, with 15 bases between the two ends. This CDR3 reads CASSTQVRRGYTF. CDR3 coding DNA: TGTGCCAGCAGCACCCAGGTCCGGCGGGGCTACACCTTC.

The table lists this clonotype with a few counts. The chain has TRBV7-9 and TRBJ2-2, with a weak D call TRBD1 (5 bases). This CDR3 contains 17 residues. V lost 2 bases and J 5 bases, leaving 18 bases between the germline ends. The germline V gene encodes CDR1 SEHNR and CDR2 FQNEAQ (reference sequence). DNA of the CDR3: TGTGCCAGCAGCTTACCAGGGCAAACAGCAGTAACCGGGGAGCTGTTTTTT. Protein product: CASSLPGQTAVTGELFF.

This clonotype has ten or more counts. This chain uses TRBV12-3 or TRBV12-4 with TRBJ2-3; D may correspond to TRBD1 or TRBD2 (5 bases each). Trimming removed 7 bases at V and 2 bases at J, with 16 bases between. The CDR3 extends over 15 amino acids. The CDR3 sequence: CASNTPGTPTDTQYF. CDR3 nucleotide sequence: TGTGCCAGCAACACCCCTGGGACGCCCACAGATACGCAGTATTTT.

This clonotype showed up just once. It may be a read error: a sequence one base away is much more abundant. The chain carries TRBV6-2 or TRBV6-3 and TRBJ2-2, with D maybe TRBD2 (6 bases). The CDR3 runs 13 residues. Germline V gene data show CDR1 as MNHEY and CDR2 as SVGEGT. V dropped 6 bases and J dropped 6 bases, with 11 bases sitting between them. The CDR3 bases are TGTGCCAGCAGGGGGACTCAATCCGGGGAGCTGTTTTTT. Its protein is CASRGTQSGELFF.

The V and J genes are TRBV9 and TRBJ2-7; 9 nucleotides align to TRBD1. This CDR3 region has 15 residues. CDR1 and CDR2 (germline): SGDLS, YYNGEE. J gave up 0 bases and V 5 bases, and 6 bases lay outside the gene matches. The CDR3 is CASSVGQGPSYEQYF. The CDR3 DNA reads TGTGCCAGCAGTGTGGGACAGGGACCCTCCTACGAGCAGTACTTC.

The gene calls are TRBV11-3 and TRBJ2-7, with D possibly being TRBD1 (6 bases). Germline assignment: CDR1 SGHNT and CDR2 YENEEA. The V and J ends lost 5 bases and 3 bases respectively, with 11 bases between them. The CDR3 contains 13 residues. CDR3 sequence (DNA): TGTGCCAGCAGCGCCCGGGACAACTACGAGCAGTACTTC. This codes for CASSARDNYEQYF.

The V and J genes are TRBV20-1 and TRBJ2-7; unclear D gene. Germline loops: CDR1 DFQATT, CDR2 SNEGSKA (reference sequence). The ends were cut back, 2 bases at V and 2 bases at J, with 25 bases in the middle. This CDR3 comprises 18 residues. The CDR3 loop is CSARPPANLDRPPYEQYF. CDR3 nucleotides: TGCAGTGCTAGACCTCCGGCCAACTTAGACCGGCCGCCCTACGAGCAGTACTTC.

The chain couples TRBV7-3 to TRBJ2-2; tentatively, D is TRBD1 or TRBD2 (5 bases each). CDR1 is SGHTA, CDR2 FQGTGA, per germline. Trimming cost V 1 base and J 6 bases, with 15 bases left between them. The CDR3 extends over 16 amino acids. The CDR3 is CASSLRGARFAGELFF. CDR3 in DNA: TGTGCCAGCAGCTTAAGAGGGGCGAGGTTCGCCGGGGAGCTGTTTTTT.

In DNA, the CDR3 is TGCGCCAGCAGCTTGGACATCCCTAGCACAGATACGCAGTATTTT. Encoded protein: CASSLDIPSTDTQYF. This chain links TRBV5-1 with TRBJ2-3; D not resolved. V was pared by 0 bases and J by 0 bases, with 8 bases between. Germline V gives CDR1 SGHRS, CDR2 YFSETQ. The CDR3 runs 15 residues.